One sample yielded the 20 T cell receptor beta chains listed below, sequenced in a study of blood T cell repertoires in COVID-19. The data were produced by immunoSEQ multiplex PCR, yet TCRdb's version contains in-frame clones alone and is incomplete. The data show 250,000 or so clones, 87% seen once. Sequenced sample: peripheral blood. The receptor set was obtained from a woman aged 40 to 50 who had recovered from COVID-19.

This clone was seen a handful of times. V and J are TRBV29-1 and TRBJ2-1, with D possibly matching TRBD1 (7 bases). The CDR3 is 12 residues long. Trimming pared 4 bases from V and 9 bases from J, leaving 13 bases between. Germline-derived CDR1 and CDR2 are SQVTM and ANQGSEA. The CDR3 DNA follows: TGCAGCGTTGCTAGTCAGGGGGGTGAGCAGTTCTTC. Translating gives CSVASQGGEQFF.

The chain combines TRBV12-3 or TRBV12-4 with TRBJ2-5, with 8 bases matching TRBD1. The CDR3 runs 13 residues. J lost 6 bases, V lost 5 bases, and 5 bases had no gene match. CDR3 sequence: CASSKDRVQTQYF. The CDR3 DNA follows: TGTGCCAGCAGTAAGGACAGGGTGCAGACCCAGTACTTC.

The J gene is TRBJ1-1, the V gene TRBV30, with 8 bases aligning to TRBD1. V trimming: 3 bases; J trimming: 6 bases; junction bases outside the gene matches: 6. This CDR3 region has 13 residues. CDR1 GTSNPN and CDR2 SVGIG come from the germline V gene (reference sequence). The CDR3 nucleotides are TGTGCCTGGAGGCTACAGGGGGGCGCTGAAGCTTTCTTT. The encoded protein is CAWRLQGGAEAFF.

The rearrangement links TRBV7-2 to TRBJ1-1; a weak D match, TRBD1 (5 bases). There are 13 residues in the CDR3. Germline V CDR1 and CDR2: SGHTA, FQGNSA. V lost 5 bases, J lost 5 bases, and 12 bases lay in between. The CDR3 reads CASSPGRRTEAFF. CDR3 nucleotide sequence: TGTGCCAGCAGCCCAGGGCGCCGAACTGAAGCTTTCTTT. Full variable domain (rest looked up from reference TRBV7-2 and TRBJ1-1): GAGVSQSPSNKVTEKGKDVELRCDPISGHTALYWYRQSLGQGLEFLIYFQGNSAPDKSGLPSDRFSAERTGGSVSTLTIQRTQQEDSAVYLCASSPGRRTEAFFGQGTRLTVV.

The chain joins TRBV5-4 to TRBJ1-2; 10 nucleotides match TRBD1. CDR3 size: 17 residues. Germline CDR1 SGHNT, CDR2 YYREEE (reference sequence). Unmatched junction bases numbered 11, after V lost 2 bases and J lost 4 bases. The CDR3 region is CASSLSGGGTGVYGYTF. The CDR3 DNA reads TGTGCCAGCAGCTTATCAGGAGGGGGGACAGGGGTCTATGGCTACACCTTC.

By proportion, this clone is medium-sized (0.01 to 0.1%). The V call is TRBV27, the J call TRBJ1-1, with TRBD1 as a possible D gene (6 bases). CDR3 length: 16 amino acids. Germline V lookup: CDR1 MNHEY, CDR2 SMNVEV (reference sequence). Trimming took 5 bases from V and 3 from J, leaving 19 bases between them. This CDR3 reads CASSPRGGPGDTEAFF. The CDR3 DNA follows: TGTGCCAGCAGTCCCCGGGGGGGGCCGGGGGACACTGAAGCTTTCTTT.

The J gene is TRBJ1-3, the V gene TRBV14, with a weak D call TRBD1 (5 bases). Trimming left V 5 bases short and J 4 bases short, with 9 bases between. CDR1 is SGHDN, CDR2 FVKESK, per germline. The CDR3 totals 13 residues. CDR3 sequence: CASSLGLGNTIYF. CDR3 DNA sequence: TGTGCCAGCAGCTTGGGACTGGGAAACACCATATATTTT.

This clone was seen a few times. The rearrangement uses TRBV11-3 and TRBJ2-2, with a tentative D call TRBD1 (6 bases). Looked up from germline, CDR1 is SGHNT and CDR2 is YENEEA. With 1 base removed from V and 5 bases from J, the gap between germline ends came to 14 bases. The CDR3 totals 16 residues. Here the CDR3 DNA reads TGTGCCAGCAGCTTAGGGGGCAGGGGATGGACCGGGGAGCTGTTTTTT. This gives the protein CASSLGGRGWTGELFF.

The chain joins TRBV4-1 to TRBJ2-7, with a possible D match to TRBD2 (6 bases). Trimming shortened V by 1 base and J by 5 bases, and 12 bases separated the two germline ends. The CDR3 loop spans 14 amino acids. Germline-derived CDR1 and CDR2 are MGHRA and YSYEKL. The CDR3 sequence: CASSQGVGGNEQYF. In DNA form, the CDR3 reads TGCGCCAGCAGCCAAGGGGTCGGGGGTAACGAGCAGTACTTC.

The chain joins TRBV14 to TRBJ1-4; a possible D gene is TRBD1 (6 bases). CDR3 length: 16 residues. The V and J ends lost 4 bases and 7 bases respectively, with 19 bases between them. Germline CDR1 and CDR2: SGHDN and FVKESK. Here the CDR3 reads CASSPTGSPWREKLFF. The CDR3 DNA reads TGTGCCAGCAGCCCCACAGGGTCCCCGTGGCGTGAAAAACTGTTTTTT.

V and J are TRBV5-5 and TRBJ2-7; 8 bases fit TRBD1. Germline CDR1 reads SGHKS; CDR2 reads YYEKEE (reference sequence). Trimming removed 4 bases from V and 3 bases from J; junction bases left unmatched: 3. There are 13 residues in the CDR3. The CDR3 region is CASSTGQGYEQYF. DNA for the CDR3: TGTGCCAGCAGCACTGGACAGGGCTACGAGCAGTACTTC.

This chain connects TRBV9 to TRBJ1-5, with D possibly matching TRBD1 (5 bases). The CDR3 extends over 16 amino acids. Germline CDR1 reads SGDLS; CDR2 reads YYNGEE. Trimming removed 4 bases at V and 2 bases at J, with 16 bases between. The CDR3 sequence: CASSPRGVPGNQPQHF. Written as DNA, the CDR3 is TGTGCCAGCAGCCCCCGGGGGGTCCCGGGCAATCAGCCCCAGCATTTT.

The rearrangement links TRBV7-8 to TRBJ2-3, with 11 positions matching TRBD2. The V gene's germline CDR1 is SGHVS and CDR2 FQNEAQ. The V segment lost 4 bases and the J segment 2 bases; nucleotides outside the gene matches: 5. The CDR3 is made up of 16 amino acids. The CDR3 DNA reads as TGTGCCAGCAGCTCCGGACTAGCGGGTAACACAGATACGCAGTATTTT. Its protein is CASSSGLAGNTDTQYF.

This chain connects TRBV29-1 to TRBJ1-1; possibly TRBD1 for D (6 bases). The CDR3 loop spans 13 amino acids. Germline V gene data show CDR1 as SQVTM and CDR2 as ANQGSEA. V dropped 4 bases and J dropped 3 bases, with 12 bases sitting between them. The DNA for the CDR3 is TGCAGCGTTGGCGGAGGGGGGGACACTGAAGCTTTCTTT. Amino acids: CSVGGGGDTEAFF.

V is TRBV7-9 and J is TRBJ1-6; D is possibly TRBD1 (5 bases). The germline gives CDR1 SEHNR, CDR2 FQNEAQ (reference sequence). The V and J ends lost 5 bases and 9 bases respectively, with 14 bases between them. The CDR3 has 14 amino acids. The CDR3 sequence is CASSVQGDSSPLHF. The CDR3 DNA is TGTGCCAGCAGCGTTCAGGGTGATAGTTCACCCCTCCACTTT.

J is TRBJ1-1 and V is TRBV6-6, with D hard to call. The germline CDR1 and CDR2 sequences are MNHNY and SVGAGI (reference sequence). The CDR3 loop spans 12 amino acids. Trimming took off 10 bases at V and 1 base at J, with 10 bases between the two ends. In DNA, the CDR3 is TGTGCCACGAGGAAGGAGAACACTGAAGCTTTCTTT. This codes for CATRKENTEAFF.

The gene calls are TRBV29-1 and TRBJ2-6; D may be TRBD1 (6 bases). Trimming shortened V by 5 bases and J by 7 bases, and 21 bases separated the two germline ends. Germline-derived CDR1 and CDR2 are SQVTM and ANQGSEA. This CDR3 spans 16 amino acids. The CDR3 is CSVWARATRGANVLTF. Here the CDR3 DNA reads TGCAGCGTTTGGGCCAGAGCCACCAGGGGAGCCAACGTCCTGACTTTC.

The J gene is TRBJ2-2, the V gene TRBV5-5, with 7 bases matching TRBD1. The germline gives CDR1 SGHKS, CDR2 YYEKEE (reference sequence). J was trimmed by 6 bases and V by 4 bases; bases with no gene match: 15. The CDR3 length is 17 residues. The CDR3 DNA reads TGTGCCAGCAGCAAAGGCGACAGGGTTTATTGGGCCGGGGAGCTGTTTTTT. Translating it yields CASSKGDRVYWAGELFF.

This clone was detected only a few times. The CDR3 region is CSVEAGGYGYTF. The DNA of the CDR3 is TGCAGCGTTGAGGCAGGGGGCTATGGCTACACCTTC. This sequence joins TRBV29-1 and TRBJ1-2, with 7 bases identical to TRBD1. CDR3 length: 12 amino acids. CDR1 SQVTM and CDR2 ANQGSEA come from the germline V gene. The V gene end was trimmed by 3 bases and the J gene end by 4 bases; junction bases not matched to a gene: 2.

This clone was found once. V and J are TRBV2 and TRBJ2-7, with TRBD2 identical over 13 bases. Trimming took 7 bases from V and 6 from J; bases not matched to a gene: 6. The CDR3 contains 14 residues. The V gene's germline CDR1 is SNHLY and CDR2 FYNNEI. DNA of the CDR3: TGTGCCAGCATTTGGACTAGCGGGGGTGGCGAGCAGTACTTC. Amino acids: CASIWTSGGGEQYF.